The TCR beta chain described here comes from a study of beta chain features in type 1 diabetes. Study context: Patients looked much like healthy donors when it came to age, gender and cell yields.

The CDR3 is 11 amino acids. Trimming cost V 7 bases and J 7 bases, with 10 bases left between them. Germline V gene data show CDR1 as MDHEN and CDR2 as SYDVKM. General study points: Because the template was cDNA, high-expressing cells might be over-represented. Type 1 diabetes patients had moderately but significantly shorter TCRB CDR3s in all four CD4+ subsets.

As concerns this clone: The antigen is unknown.

Expressed TCRB transcripts were sequenced after all isolated RNA was converted to cDNA. Assay used: immunoSEQ multiplex PCR; TCRdb lists only in-frame clones, some missing. The data show 360,000 or so clones, with about 20% seen just once and around 0.04% held by the top ten. Sequenced: naive CD4+ T cells from blood. This clonotype originated in a woman between 18 and 29 years old in good health. This chain connects TRBV28 to TRBJ1-1; the D gene is possibly TRBD1 (6 bases). The CDR3 DNA sequence: TGTGCCAGCACACTCAGGGGTGAAGCTTTCTTT. Translation gives CASTLRGEAFF. The full variable domain, with the rest looked up from reference TRBV28 and TRBJ1-1, is DVKVTQSSRYLVKRTGEKVFLECVQDMDHENMFWYRQDPGLGLRLIYFSYDVKMKEKGDIPEGYSVSREKKERFSLILESASTNQTSMYLCASTLRGEAFFGQGTRLTVV.